This T cell receptor beta chain was sequenced during a study of T-cell memory formation after mild COVID-19. Overall study results and limits: There was a balanced CD4/CD8 profile in clones contracting day 15 to 85, and later expanders leaned CD4+.

One entry per CDR3 protein, called by TCRdb with MiXCR from the 5' RACE reads. This sample has 560,000 or so distinct CDR3 sequences, with roughly a sixth found just once. The CDR3 has 15 residues. Trimming left V 5 bases short and J 7 bases short, with 17 bases between. The sample holds a few counts of this clonotype. The antigen remains undetermined. The clonotype was recovered from an adult woman who had mild COVID-19 (a few samples of this study predate the infection). Cell type and time point are not known. The specimen was PBMCs or a T cell subset sorted from them (not recorded which). This chain links TRBV12-3 or TRBV12-4 with TRBJ1-4; TRBD1 might be the D (6 bases). The CDR3 sequence is CASSPRGGIGEKLFF. The CDR3 DNA is TGTGCCAGCAGTCCAAGAGGGGGGATTGGTGAAAAACTGTTTTTT.